This TCR beta chain was captured in a study of regulatory T cells in long-lasting Graves disease. Time point specified: newly diagnosed GD, antithyroid drugs for less than 3 months. PBMCs provided the RNA from which the TCR library was made. Arm-PCR of CDR3 regions and iRepertoire HTBI primers were used to build TCR beta libraries. One entry per CDR3 protein results from TCRdb running MiXCR on the multiplex PCR reads. The sample holds some 250,000 distinct CDR3 sequences, 15% to 20% seen once. The CDR3 is 14 residues long. Germline-derived CDR1 and CDR2 are KGHSH and LQKENI. Trimming removed 2 bases from V and 4 bases from J, with 12 bases in between. This clonotype has at least ten counts. The sample was also reused in another study, on T cells in Graves' hyperthyroidism and ophthalmopathy.

The chain links TRBV18 to TRBJ2-7; D is perhaps TRBD2 (5 bases). This clonotype was obtained from a woman aged 25 to 45 with Graves disease. Sequenced material: peripheral blood mononuclear cells (PBMCs), taken at new diagnosis, from a patient treated with antithyroid drugs. The CDR3 region is CASSPSGGLYEQYF. In nucleotides, the CDR3 is TGTGCCAGCTCACCAAGCGGCGGACTGTACGAGCAGTACTTC.